This entry lists 20 T cell receptor beta chains sequenced from one sample in a study of blood T cell repertoires in COVID-19. Libraries were prepared by immunoSEQ multiplex PCR; TCRdb keeps only in-frame clonotypes and omits some of them. Here the sample spans fewer than 500,000 clones, roughly 90% being singletons. What was sequenced was PBMCs or T cells enriched from blood (not recorded which). The receptors originated from a woman in her twenties or thirties with acute COVID-19.

The chain recombines TRBV19 with TRBJ1-5, with 7 bases that match TRBD1. This CDR3 has 15 amino acids. Germline CDR1 and CDR2: LNHDA and SQIVND (reference sequence). The trim removed 1 base at V and 6 bases at J, leaving 6 bases unmatched. Here the CDR3 reads CASSIGRGGGQPQHF. DNA for the CDR3: TGTGCCAGTAGTATAGGTAGAGGGGGCGGTCAGCCCCAGCATTTT.

This chain connects TRBV5-6 to TRBJ1-4; D is ambiguous. V gave up 3 bases and J gave up 4 bases, with 10 bases separating them. Germline V gives CDR1 SGHDT, CDR2 YYEEEE. The CDR3 extends over 14 amino acids. The CDR3 nucleotides are TGTGCCAGCAGCTCCCTCGGGGTTAATGAAAAACTGTTTTTT. Translated, it gives CASSSLGVNEKLFF.

CDR3 DNA: TGTGCCAGCTCATCCAATACAGGTTCCTACGAGCAGTACTTC. It encodes CASSSNTGSYEQYF. The chain has TRBV18 and TRBJ2-7; the D gene is possibly TRBD1 (5 bases). The CDR3 has 14 residues. CDR1 and CDR2 from the germline V gene are KGHSH and LQKENI. The germline V and J ends were trimmed by 5 bases and 1 base, with 12 bases remaining between them. The full variable domain, in which reference TRBV18 and TRBJ2-7 provide the parts outside the CDR3, is NAGVMQNPRHLVRRRGQEARLRCSPMKGHSHVYWYRQLPEEGLKFMVYLQKENIIDESGMPKERFSAEFPKEGPSILRIQQVVRGDSAAYFCASSSNTGSYEQYFGPGTRLTVT.

The gene calls are TRBV2 and TRBJ2-3; possibly TRBD2 for D (5 bases). This CDR3 has 14 amino acids. Trimming removed 8 bases at V and 4 bases at J, with 16 bases between. The germline V gene encodes CDR1 SNHLY and CDR2 FYNNEI. CDR3 nucleotide sequence: TGTGCCAGCCTTCACTCCGGAGGCCCAGATACGCAGTATTTT. Protein sequence: CASLHSGGPDTQYF. The complete variable domain, with remaining parts taken from reference TRBV2 and TRBJ2-3, reads EPEVTQTPSHQVTQMGQEVILRCVPISNHLYFYWYRQILGQKVEFLVSFYNNEISEKSEIFDDQFSVERPDGSNFTLKIRSTKLEDSAMYFCASLHSGGPDTQYFGPGTRLTVL.

The V and J genes are TRBV5-6 and TRBJ1-1; D might be TRBD1 (5 bases). V lost 4 bases, J lost 4 bases, and 11 bases lay in between. The length of the CDR3 is 13 residues. The germline V gene encodes CDR1 SGHDT and CDR2 YYEEEE. The CDR3 reads CASSLGGVTEAFF. The CDR3 coding sequence is TGTGCCAGCAGCCTCGGGGGGGTCACTGAAGCTTTCTTT. Using reference TRBV5-6 and TRBJ1-1 for the parts outside the CDR3, the full variable domain is DAGVTQSPTHLIKTRGQQVTLRCSPKSGHDTVSWYQQALGQGPQFIFQYYEEEERQRGNFPDRFSGHQFPNYSSELNVNALLLGDSALYLCASSLGGVTEAFFGQGTRLTVV.

The rearrangement joins TRBV7-3 to TRBJ2-1; 10 bases match TRBD2. The CDR3 consists of 15 residues. Germline CDR1 reads SGHTA; CDR2 reads FQGTGA. V lost 3 bases, J lost 2 bases, and 1 base stayed unmatched. The CDR3 loop is CASSFSGGAYNEQFF. Written as DNA, the CDR3 is TGTGCCAGCAGCTTCAGCGGGGGGGCCTACAATGAGCAGTTCTTC.

The chain links TRBV10-3 to TRBJ1-2, with a weak D call TRBD1 (6 bases). Between the trimmed V and J ends, which lost 9 bases and 0 bases, there was a span of 8 bases. The CDR3 contains 12 residues. CDR1 and CDR2 (germline): ENHRY, SYGVKD. The CDR3 protein is CAIGQSNYGYTF. The DNA for the CDR3 is TGTGCCATAGGACAGTCTAACTATGGCTACACCTTC.

The chain employs TRBV2 and TRBJ2-3, with 7 bases fitting TRBD1. Unmatched junction bases numbered 7, after V lost 5 bases and J lost 2 bases. Per the germline V gene, CDR1 is SNHLY and CDR2 is FYNNEI. The CDR3 covers 15 residues. The CDR3 loop is CASSHPGQTTDTQYF. CDR3 nucleotides: TGTGCCAGCAGTCACCCGGGACAGACCACAGATACGCAGTATTTT.

This chain links TRBV2 with TRBJ2-7, with TRBD2 matching 7 bases. With V trimmed by 8 bases and J by 6 bases, 16 bases remained unmatched. The CDR3 consists of 15 residues. CDR1 and CDR2 (germline): SNHLY, FYNNEI. CDR3 bases: TGTGCCAGCTCCCTAACGAGTAGACTAGCCTTCGAGCAGTACTTC. Amino acid sequence: CASSLTSRLAFEQYF.

The chain couples TRBV5-1 to TRBJ2-1, with no clear D. Per germline, CDR1 SGHRS and CDR2 YFSETQ. Trimming left V 2 bases short and J 4 bases short, with 7 bases between. CDR3 length: 13 residues. Here the CDR3 reads CASSFSNYNEQFF. The CDR3 DNA is TGCGCCAGCAGCTTTAGCAATTACAATGAGCAGTTCTTC. Drawing the rest from reference TRBV5-1 and TRBJ2-1, the complete variable domain is KAGVTQTPRYLIKTRGQQVTLSCSPISGHRSVSWYQQTPGQGLQFLFEYFSETQRNKGNFPGRFSGRQFSNSRSEMNVSTLELGDSALYLCASSFSNYNEQFFGPGTRLTVL.

This chain connects TRBV7-8 to TRBJ2-7, with 10 bases fitting TRBD1. The CDR3 sequence is 16 residues long. V gave up 5 bases and J gave up 5 bases; unmatched junction bases: 12. CDR1 and CDR2 from the germline V gene are SGHVS and FQNEAQ. For the CDR3, the DNA is TGTGCCAGCAGCCCTAGCGTGGGACAGGGGAGAAACGAGCAGTACTTC. It translates to CASSPSVGQGRNEQYF.

The V and J genes are TRBV7-2 and TRBJ2-7, with a possible D match to TRBD2 (5 bases). Trimming took off 3 bases at V and 0 bases at J, with 12 bases between the two ends. Germline values: CDR1 SGHTA, CDR2 FQGNSA. The CDR3 sequence is 15 residues long. CDR3 coding DNA: TGTGCCAGCAGCTTTTCCGGACTTGGCTCCTACGAGCAGTACTTC. It encodes CASSFSGLGSYEQYF.

The chain links TRBV2 to TRBJ2-7, with D possibly TRBD2 on 7 matching bases. Germline CDR1 and CDR2: SNHLY and FYNNEI. The V gene lost 3 bases and the J gene lost 2 bases, with 14 bases spanning the gap. CDR3 length: 15 residues. The CDR3 bases are TGTGCCAGCAGTGAGGGGGGGGCTGGGGCCTACGAGCAGTACTTC. The encoded protein is CASSEGGAGAYEQYF.

The J gene is TRBJ1-5, the V gene TRBV6-2 or TRBV6-3, with 11 nucleotides matching TRBD1. Germline V CDR1 and CDR2: MNHEY, SVGEGT. The CDR3 is 16 residues long. V dropped 0 bases and J dropped 11; count of bases not matched to a gene: 9. DNA for the CDR3: TGTGCCAGCAGTTACTCGGGACAGGGGGTAAGAAGGTCCCAGCATTTT. Protein: CASSYSGQGVRRSQHF.

CDR3 DNA sequence: TGTGCCACTCCTTGGACAGGGACAACAACTAACTATGGCTACACCTTC. Protein: CATPWTGTTTNYGYTF. The chain uses TRBV7-2 and TRBJ1-2; 8 bases agree with TRBD1. The CDR3 loop spans 16 amino acids. With 10 bases clipped from V and 0 bases from J, the junction kept 13 bases outside the gene matches. Per the germline V gene, CDR1 is SGHTA and CDR2 is FQGNSA.

This sequence joins TRBV7-8 and TRBJ2-5; maybe TRBD2 (5 bases). The V gene lost 5 bases and the J gene lost 2 bases, with 18 bases spanning the gap. The CDR3 runs to 16 residues. Germline V gene lookup returns CDR1 SGHVS and CDR2 FQNEAQ. CDR3 amino acids: CASSEIMASRQETQYF. CDR3 bases: TGTGCCAGCAGCGAAATCATGGCTAGCCGTCAAGAGACCCAGTACTTC.

The CDR3 reads CASSTSGTGGYEQFF. The CDR3 bases are TGTGCCAGTAGTACCTCCGGGACAGGGGGCTATGAGCAGTTCTTC. This chain uses TRBV19 with TRBJ2-1; 12 bases are a match to TRBD1. The CDR3 covers 15 residues. From germline, CDR1 is LNHDA and CDR2 SQIVND (reference sequence). Trimming took 4 bases from V and 8 from J; bases not matched to a gene: 6.

This sequence joins TRBV7-9 and TRBJ1-2; D possibly corresponds to TRBD1 (6 bases). CDR3 length: 15 residues. Germline-derived CDR1 and CDR2 are SEHNR and FQNEAQ (reference sequence). Trimming pared 1 base from V and 4 bases from J, leaving 13 bases between. The CDR3 coding sequence is TGTGCCAGCAGCTTAGGGGCCGGGGGGCCCTATGGCTACACCTTC. Translation gives CASSLGAGGPYGYTF.

This clone has only one observation. The chain recombines TRBV2 with TRBJ1-5, with TRBD1 matching 7 bases. J gave up 1 base and V 6 bases, and 3 bases lay outside the gene matches. Germline CDR1 is SNHLY and CDR2 is FYNNEI. CDR3 length: 14 residues. This CDR3 reads CASRRQGSNQPQHF. As DNA, the CDR3 is TGTGCCAGCAGAAGACAGGGAAGCAATCAGCCCCAGCATTTT.

This sequence joins TRBV29-1 and TRBJ2-3, with a possible D match to TRBD1 (6 bases). CDR3 length: 12 amino acids. The V gene lost 4 bases and the J gene lost 2 bases, with 7 bases spanning the gap. Germline V lookup: CDR1 SQVTM, CDR2 ANQGSEA. CDR3 nucleotide sequence: TGCAGCGTTGGGGGGCCCACAGATACGCAGTATTTT. Its translation: CSVGGPTDTQYF.